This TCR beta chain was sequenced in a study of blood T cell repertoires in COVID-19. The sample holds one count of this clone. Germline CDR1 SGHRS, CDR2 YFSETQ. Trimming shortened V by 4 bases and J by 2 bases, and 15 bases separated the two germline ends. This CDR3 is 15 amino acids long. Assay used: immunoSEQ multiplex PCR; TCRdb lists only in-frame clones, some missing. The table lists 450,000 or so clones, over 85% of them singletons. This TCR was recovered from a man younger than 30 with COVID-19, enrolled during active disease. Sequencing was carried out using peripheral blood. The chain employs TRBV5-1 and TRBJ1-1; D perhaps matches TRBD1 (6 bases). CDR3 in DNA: TGCGCCAGCAGCCCCAGGACAGACCTTAACACTGAAGCTTTCTTT. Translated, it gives CASSPRTDLNTEAFF.